A selection of T cell receptor beta chains follows, all from one sample in a study of CD8 T cells in Susac syndrome. TCRdb passed the immunoSEQ multiplex PCR reads through MiXCR, listing each CDR3 protein once. This sample has about 25,000 distinct CDR3 sequences, with roughly 94% found just once. Material for sequencing was CD8+ T cells from PBMCs. Source of these receptors: a human donor in good health. Each CDR3 is given with its conserved first and last residue. D genes are given only for firm matches. Size values are once, few and many counts, or a class for expanded clones, and some rows have none.

d_call	clone_size	v_call	j_call	cdr3_nt	cdr3_aa
NA	NA	TRBV4-3	TRBJ2-1	TGCGCCAGCAGCCAAGGGCAGGGCGACGGTGTGCAGTTCTTC	CASSQGQGDGVQFF
NA	once	TRBV29-1	TRBJ1-2	TGCAGCGTTGTCGGCAGAGACTATGGCTACACCTTC	CSVVGRDYGYTF
NA	NA	TRBV29-1	TRBJ1-2	TGCAGCGCCTACACTCACTATGGCTACACCTTC	CSAYTHYGYTF
NA	NA	TRBV10-3	TRBJ1-2	TGTGCCATCAGTGAGATAGCCGGGAGCGACGGCTACACCTTC	CAISEIAGSDGYTF
NA	NA	TRBV20-1	TRBJ2-4	TGCAGTGCTAGAGGACCCCAAAACATTCAGTACTTC	CSARGPQNIQYF
TRBD2	NA	TRBV20-1	TRBJ2-7	TGCAGTGCCACAGCGGGGGGCGCGGGGGAAGAGCAGTACTTC	CSATAGGAGEEQYF
NA	NA	TRBV20-1	TRBJ2-7	TGCAGTGCTGCAACACCCGGGACATCGGGCACCTACGAGCAGTACTTC	CSAATPGTSGTYEQYF
NA	few	TRBV12-5	TRBJ2-7	TGTGCTAGTGGTTTAGGTCATCCCTACGAGCAGTACTTC	CASGLGHPYEQYF
NA	NA	TRBV5-1	TRBJ1-1	TGCGCCAGCAGCCCTACCAGACAGAGGAACACTGAAGCTTTCTTT	CASSPTRQRNTEAFF
TRBD1	NA	TRBV3-1	TRBJ1-1	TGTGCCAGCAGCCAAGAAGAAGAGGGGCGACAGGGGTGGAGGAACACTGAAGCTTTCTTT	CASSQEEEGRQGWRNTEAFF
NA	NA	TRBV29-1	TRBJ1-2	TGCAGCGCCGCATCGGACGGAATGACTAACTATGGCTACACCTTC	CSAASDGMTNYGYTF
TRBD1	NA	TRBV12-3/TRBV12-4	TRBJ1-1	TGTGCCAGCAGTTTAGGTGGACTTCGGGGACAGGGAGTCCTAAACACTGAAGCTTTCTTT	CASSLGGLRGQGVLNTEAFF
NA	NA	TRBV15	TRBJ2-7	TGTGCCACCAGCAGAGTCCCCAACTCCTACGAGCAGTACTTC	CATSRVPNSYEQYF
NA	NA	TRBV20-1	TRBJ2-7	TGCAGTGCTCAGAGAGGGGTAGAAATAGAGCAGTACTTC	CSAQRGVEIEQYF
TRBD1	NA	TRBV19	TRBJ2-1	TGTGCCAGCAGGGACAGGGGATCGGTCTATGAGCAGTTCTTC	CASRDRGSVYEQFF
TRBD1	NA	TRBV25-1	TRBJ2-7	TGTGCCAGCAGTGAATCATTTGGGGACAGGCACCACGAGCAGTACTTC	CASSESFGDRHHEQYF
NA	NA	TRBV6-7	TRBJ2-7	TGTGCCAGCAGTTCGGCCCGGCTCCCCTCCACATACGAGCAGTACTTC	CASSSARLPSTYEQYF
TRBD1	NA	TRBV7-6	TRBJ2-3	TGTGCCAGCAGCGATAAGACAGGGGGGACGCAGTATTTT	CASSDKTGGTQYF
TRBD2	NA	TRBV20-1	TRBJ2-1	TGCAGTGCTACTAGCGGGGGGCCCTACAATGAGCAGTTCTTC	CSATSGGPYNEQFF
NA	NA	TRBV4-3	TRBJ1-5	TGCGCCAGCAGCCAAGCCGCCCTAAGCAATCAGCCCCAGCATTTT	CASSQAALSNQPQHF
NA	NA	TRBV27	TRBJ1-1	TGTGCCAGCAGTTTATCACAGGCTAGTGGGACTGAAGCTTTCTTT	CASSLSQASGTEAFF